This T cell receptor beta chain was sequenced for a study of blood T cells in healthy people across ages. With a J-beta primer mix and a sample-barcoded 5' primer, a second PCR ran roughly 7 to 11 cycles. MiXCR was run by TCRdb on the 5' RACE reads, yielding one entry per CDR3 protein. Of approximately 1,700,000 distinct CDR3 sequences listed, about two fifths are singletons. Trimming took 0 bases from V and 10 from J, leaving 18 bases between them. Germline assignment: CDR1 LGHNA and CDR2 YNFKEQ. The CDR3 spans 15 residues. This chain links TRBV4-2 with TRBJ2-5; D is unresolved. Sequenced: blood. The receptor was isolated from a human donor in good health. CDR3: CASSQDKWDARGQYF. In nucleotides, the CDR3 is TGTGCCAGCAGCCAAGATAAGTGGGATGCGAGAGGCCAGTACTTC.